Included here is one T cell receptor beta chain sequence, with context. Its specificity is not known. V lost 6 bases and J 6 bases, leaving 12 bases between the germline ends. The CDR3 is 11 residues long. Per the germline V gene, CDR1 is DFQATT and CDR2 is SNEGSKA (reference sequence). This sample stems from a study of vaccination and CD4 T cells after COVID-19. On the study more broadly: There were six male and four female convalescents, and two of them were Hispanic. Cells were stimulated with overlapping spike peptide pools from SARS-CoV-2, HCoV-NL63, HCoV-OC43 and HCoV-229E. Researchers treated control cultures with a CEFX pool, an HIV-1 Nef pool, or no peptide.

Sequencing of the DNA from cultured CD4+ T cells was carried out with the Oncomine TCR Beta short-read assay. Each CDR3 protein gets one entry after TCRdb re-called the PCR reads with MiXCR. Of about 12,000 distinct CDR3 sequences detected, 70% to 80% appear once; the ten largest clones hold 20%. Treatment reported: approximately nine-day PBMC culture with coronavirus spike peptide pools or control peptides (ViraFEST assay). The rearrangement uses TRBV20-1 and TRBJ2-7, with a weak D call TRBD2 (5 bases). Sequencing was performed on CD4+ T cells from blood, cultured in vitro. The origin of this receptor is a human donor who had recovered from COVID-19. Here the CDR3 DNA reads TGCAGTGCCGGACTGGTCGCCGAGCAGTACTTC. Translating gives CSAGLVAEQYF.